The T cell receptor beta chain described here comes from a study of post-analysis software for immune sequencing data. Unique molecular identifiers featured in each of the TCR beta cDNA libraries. Each sample of roughly 0.9 to 10 million input T cells yielded around 500,000 cDNA molecules, so each molecule approximated one T cell. TCRdb redid the calling of the PCR reads with MiXCR, one entry per CDR3 protein. The table lists fewer than 550,000 distinct CDR3 sequences, less than 40% of them singletons. CDR1 is SGHTA, CDR2 FQGNSA, per germline. The germline V and J ends were trimmed by 2 bases and 2 bases, with 12 bases remaining between them. This CDR3 spans 15 amino acids. This clonotype was seen only a few times. Its antigen is currently unknown. Notes on the study in general: The study found TRBV5-6, TRBV5-1 and TRBV20-1 among about 5 TRBV segments more frequent in patients than controls. Significantly lower normalized Chao1 diversity was seen in multiple sclerosis patients than in controls.

The rearrangement joins TRBV7-2 to TRBJ1-2; a possible D gene is TRBD1 (6 bases). This clonotype originated in a girl under 18 with multiple sclerosis. The source material was blood. In DNA, the CDR3 is TGTGCCAGCAGCTTAATAAAGGGGGACAACTATGGCTACACCTTC. This gives the protein CASSLIKGDNYGYTF. The variable domain in full, completed from reference TRBV7-2 and TRBJ1-2, reads GAGVSQSPSNKVTEKGKDVELRCDPISGHTALYWYRQSLGQGLEFLIYFQGNSAPDKSGLPSDRFSAERTGGSVSTLTIQRTQQEDSAVYLCASSLIKGDNYGYTFGSGTRLTVV.